This T cell receptor beta chain was sequenced during a study of neoadjuvant anti-PD-1 for oral cavity cancer. Using immunoSEQ multiplex PCR, the repertoire was profiled, and TCRdb retains in-frame clones only, with some absent. The sample has tens of thousands of clones, around 83% seen once. The CDR3 totals 16 residues. Germline V gene sequence: CDR1 SGHRS, CDR2 YFSETQ. Trimming left V 3 bases short and J 5 bases short, with 20 bases between. This TCR derives from a person aged 35-79 years with oral cavity squamous cell carcinoma. The starting material was PBMCs, obtained before nivolumab (anti-PD-1) treatment. The rearrangement uses TRBV5-1 and TRBJ1-1; D possibly corresponds to TRBD1 (6 bases). The CDR3 nucleotides read TGCGCCAGCAGCTGGTCAGGGGATGAGGGATGGACTGAAGCTTTCTTT. The encoded protein is CASSWSGDEGWTEAFF.